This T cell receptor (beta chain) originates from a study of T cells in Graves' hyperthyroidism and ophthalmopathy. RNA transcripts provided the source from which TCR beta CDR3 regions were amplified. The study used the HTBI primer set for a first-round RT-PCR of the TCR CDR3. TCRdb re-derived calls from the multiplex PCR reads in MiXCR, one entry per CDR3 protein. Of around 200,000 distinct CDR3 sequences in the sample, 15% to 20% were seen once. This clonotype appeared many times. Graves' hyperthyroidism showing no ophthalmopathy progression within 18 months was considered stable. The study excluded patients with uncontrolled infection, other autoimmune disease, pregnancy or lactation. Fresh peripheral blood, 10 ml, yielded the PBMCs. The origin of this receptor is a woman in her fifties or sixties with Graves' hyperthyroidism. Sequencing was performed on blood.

In DNA, the CDR3 is TGTGCCAGCAGAGAGGGGATAAACTATGGCTACACCTTC. This translates into CASREGINYGYTF. The chain joins TRBV2 to TRBJ1-2; possible D gene TRBD1, 5 bases. CDR1 is SNHLY and CDR2 is FYNNEI in the germline V gene. V was clipped by 6 bases and J by 2 bases, with 10 bases between them. The CDR3 totals 13 residues.